Below, 30 T cell receptor beta chains from the same sample are listed, as sequenced in a study of vaccination effects on CD4 cells after COVID-19. Subsequent to a culture period of about nine days, CD4+ T cells were isolated. Data came from immunoSEQ multiplex PCR; TCRdb stores just in-frame clones and leaves some out. The sample carries roughly 68,000 clones, approximately 78% recorded once. These TCRs' antigens remain unknown. The input for sequencing was CD4+ T cells from PBMCs cultured without peptide, taken before COVID-19 vaccination. The source is a human donor who had a prior SARS-CoV-2 infection.

The rearrangement links TRBV6-5 to TRBJ2-7; 8 bases match TRBD2. CDR3 length equals 15 residues. J gave up 6 bases and V 6 bases, and 13 bases lay outside the gene matches. In germline, CDR1 is MNHEY, CDR2 SVGAGI. The CDR3 reads CASRRKSGSRGEQYF. CDR3 bases: TGTGCCAGCAGGAGAAAAAGCGGGAGTCGTGGCGAGCAGTACTTC.

The V and J genes are TRBV2 and TRBJ2-3, with D possibly being TRBD2 (5 bases). The V gene lost 4 bases and the J gene lost 0 bases, with 8 bases spanning the gap. The CDR3 spans 14 residues. CDR1 and CDR2 from the germline V gene are SNHLY and FYNNEI. CDR3 DNA sequence: TGTGCCAGCAGTGTAGAGCGGAGCACAGATACGCAGTATTTT. It specifies CASSVERSTDTQYF.

The chain joins TRBV7-6 to TRBJ1-1; D remains unclear. The CDR3 sequence is 14 residues long. The germline V gene encodes CDR1 SGHVS and CDR2 FNYEAQ. V gave up 1 base and J gave up 3 bases, with 9 bases separating them. In nucleotides, the CDR3 is TGTGCCAGCAGCTTAGGGGTGCGGGACACTGAAGCTTTCTTT. Its protein product is CASSLGVRDTEAFF. The full variable domain, with the rest looked up from reference TRBV7-6 and TRBJ1-1, is GAGVSQSPRYKVTKRGQDVALRCDPISGHVSLYWYRQALGQGPEFLTYFNYEAQQDKSGLPNDRFSAERPEGSISTLTIQRTEQRDSAMYRCASSLGVRDTEAFFGQGTRLTVV.

The chain has TRBV11-1 and TRBJ2-6, with D unresolved. The CDR3 totals 14 residues. Trimming removed 4 bases at V and 6 bases at J, with 10 bases between. Germline CDR1 SGHAT, CDR2 FQDESV (reference sequence). The CDR3 DNA is TGTGCCAGCAGCTCGGATGATACGGCCAACGTCCTGACTTTC. Translated: CASSSDDTANVLTF. The complete variable domain, with remaining parts taken from reference TRBV11-1 and TRBJ2-6, reads EAEVAQSPRYKITEKSQAVAFWCDPISGHATLYWYRQILGQGPELLVQFQDESVVDDSQLPKDRFSAERLKGVDSTLKIQPAELGDSAMYLCASSSDDTANVLTFGAGSRLTVL.

The chain has TRBV7-2 and TRBJ2-7; maybe TRBD1 (5 bases). Germline loops: CDR1 SGHTA, CDR2 FQGNSA. The CDR3 runs 13 residues. The V end lost 3 bases, the J end lost 7 bases, and 13 bases lay between the germline ends. The DNA for the CDR3 is TGTGCCAGCAGCTTCAGGGTCGGTTGGGAGCAGTACTTC. Protein product: CASSFRVGWEQYF.

In this sample, this clone turned up a few times. The chain employs TRBV6-5 and TRBJ1-2, with unresolved D. The CDR3 is made up of 15 amino acids. Germline loops: CDR1 MNHEY, CDR2 SVGAGI. Trimming took off 2 bases at V and 2 bases at J, with 12 bases between the two ends. CDR3: CASSYVWSRNYGYTF. The CDR3 bases are TGTGCCAGCAGTTACGTATGGTCCAGGAACTATGGCTACACCTTC.

This chain connects TRBV7-6 to TRBJ2-1; 10 bases are shared with TRBD2. Trimming removed 3 bases from V and 7 bases from J; junction bases left unmatched: 6. The CDR3 covers 15 residues. Germline V gene data show CDR1 as SGHVS and CDR2 as FNYEAQ. The CDR3, as DNA: TGTGCCAGCAGCTTTACTAGCGGGGTGCCAAATGAGCAGTTCTTC. It specifies CASSFTSGVPNEQFF.

V and J are TRBV2 and TRBJ2-1; TRBD1 agrees at 8 bases. With V trimmed by 6 bases and J by 8 bases, 12 bases remained unmatched. CDR3 length: 15 residues. CDR1 SNHLY and CDR2 FYNNEI come from the germline V gene. DNA of the CDR3: TGTGCCAGCAGCCGAGAAGGACAGGGTACCGATGAGCAGTTCTTC. It codes for CASSREGQGTDEQFF.

A few counts support this clone. V and J are TRBV5-1 and TRBJ1-1; tentatively, D is TRBD1 (6 bases). The CDR3 contains 16 residues. Per the germline V gene, CDR1 is SGHRS and CDR2 is YFSETQ. Trimming took 0 bases from V and 1 from J, leaving 13 bases between them. The CDR3 DNA is TGCGCCAGCAGCTTGGGCTTTACAGGGTCGAACACTGAAGCTTTCTTT. Amino acids: CASSLGFTGSNTEAFF. Full variable domain (outside the CDR3, taken from reference TRBV5-1 and TRBJ1-1): KAGVTQTPRYLIKTRGQQVTLSCSPISGHRSVSWYQQTPGQGLQFLFEYFSETQRNKGNFPGRFSGRQFSNSRSEMNVSTLELGDSALYLCASSLGFTGSNTEAFFGQGTRLTVV.

The table lists this clone with a few counts. The chain recombines TRBV6-1 with TRBJ2-7, with a possible D match to TRBD2 (6 bases). Germline loops: CDR1 MNHNS, CDR2 SASEGT. Deletions cut 4 bases from V and 0 bases from J, with 19 bases between. The CDR3 has 17 residues. CDR3 coding DNA: TGTGCCAGCAGTGCCCCTCGGGGCGGGGAGCCCTCCTACGAGCAGTACTTC. It codes for CASSAPRGGEPSYEQYF.

The J gene is TRBJ2-2, the V gene TRBV7-5; the table gives TRBD1 as D, unverified against the DNA. TRBV7-5 is reported as a pseudogene. The CDR3 extends over 18 amino acids. The CDR3 coding sequence is TGTGCCAGAAGCTTACGGCAGGGGCGCGTTAGAATTTCGGGGGAGCTGTTTTTT. The encoded protein is CARSLRQGRVRISGELFF.

The chain combines TRBV7-8 with TRBJ1-2, with D uncertain. This CDR3 contains 13 residues. The V gene lost 0 bases and the J gene lost 1 base, with 3 bases spanning the gap. Germline assignment: CDR1 SGHVS and CDR2 FQNEAQ. The CDR3 protein is CASSLAHNYGYTF. CDR3 DNA sequence: TGTGCCAGCAGCTTAGCGCATAACTATGGCTACACCTTC.

V gene TRBV5-6 combines with J gene TRBJ2-7; D may be TRBD2 (6 bases). Germline V gives CDR1 SGHDT, CDR2 YYEEEE. V lost 4 bases, J lost 7 bases, and 15 bases lay in between. This CDR3 contains 13 residues. The CDR3 loop is CASSITGGREQYF. The CDR3 nucleotides are TGTGCCAGCAGCATAACCGGAGGGAGAGAGCAGTACTTC.

The DNA of the CDR3 is TGTGCCAGCTCGGGTATGATGGGGGCGGGAAGGACTGAAGCTTTCTTT. As protein: CASSGMMGAGRTEAFF. This rearrangement joins TRBV18 to TRBJ1-1; D is perhaps TRBD1 (6 bases). The CDR3 has 16 residues. Germline-derived CDR1 and CDR2 are KGHSH and LQKENI. V was pared by 6 bases and J by 5 bases, with 22 bases between.

The CDR3 sequence: CASSPPRPGTGGYEQYF. The CDR3 DNA follows: TGTGCCAGCTCACCACCGAGGCCTGGGACAGGGGGCTACGAGCAGTACTTC. This rearrangement joins TRBV18 to TRBJ2-7; TRBD1 agrees at 11 bases. The CDR3 runs to 17 residues. V trimming: 0 bases; J trimming: 3 bases; junction bases outside the gene matches: 7. The germline V gene has CDR1 KGHSH and CDR2 LQKENI.

This clone occurred a few times. The chain has TRBV5-1 and TRBJ2-6, with 10 bases lining up with TRBD1. The V segment lost 4 bases and the J segment 0 bases; nucleotides outside the gene matches: 1. The CDR3 is 16 amino acids. Per germline, CDR1 SGHRS and CDR2 YFSETQ. In DNA, the CDR3 is TGCGCCAGCAGCAGGGACAGGGGCTCTGGGGCCAACGTCCTGACTTTC. Protein product: CASSRDRGSGANVLTF.

In the case of this clone: The sample has other DNA sequences that encode this CDR3 too. The chain couples TRBV6-5 to TRBJ1-2; 7 nucleotides agree with TRBD1. The V segment lost 4 bases and the J segment 8 bases; nucleotides outside the gene matches: 7. Germline V gene lookup returns CDR1 MNHEY and CDR2 SVGAGI. The CDR3 spans 13 residues. The CDR3 sequence is CASSSQGYSGYTF. CDR3 DNA sequence: TGTGCCAGCAGTTCACAGGGGTATAGCGGCTACACCTTC.

Ten or more counts support this clone. The rearrangement uses TRBV28 and TRBJ1-2; 9 bases are a match to TRBD1. This CDR3 contains 14 residues. J gave up 4 bases and V 2 bases, and 2 bases lay outside the gene matches. Per germline, CDR1 MDHEN and CDR2 SYDVKM. CDR3 DNA: TGTGCCAGCAGTTTACTGGGACAGGGCTATGGCTACACCTTC. Its protein product is CASSLLGQGYGYTF.

The CDR3 spells CASSTGGFSAYEQYF. CDR3 sequence (DNA): TGTGCCAGCAGCACAGGGGGCTTTTCAGCCTACGAGCAGTACTTC. The chain combines TRBV5-5 with TRBJ2-7; 9 positions agree with TRBD1. Germline-derived CDR1 and CDR2 are SGHKS and YYEKEE (reference sequence). The J segment lost 2 bases and the V segment lost 4 bases, leaving 7 bases of the junction unmatched. The CDR3 is 15 amino acids.

The chain is built from TRBV7-2 and TRBJ1-5; 8 nucleotides agree with TRBD1. The J segment lost 5 bases and the V segment lost 5 bases, leaving 8 bases of the junction unmatched. The V gene's germline CDR1 is SGHTA and CDR2 FQGNSA. The CDR3 has 15 residues. The CDR3 region is CASSIRTGTDQPQHF. DNA of the CDR3: TGTGCCAGCAGCATTAGGACAGGGACGGATCAGCCCCAGCATTTT.

This chain joins TRBV16 and TRBJ1-5; D gene unclear. The V gene lost 4 bases and the J gene lost 4 bases, with 14 bases spanning the gap. This CDR3 is built from 15 residues. The V gene's germline CDR1 is KGHSY and CDR2 FQNENV. Written as DNA, the CDR3 is TGTGCCAGCAGCCTATCAGCAATAACTAATCAGCCCCAGCATTTT. This codes for CASSLSAITNQPQHF.

The V gene is TRBV6-5, the J gene TRBJ1-1; D may be TRBD1 (5 bases). The CDR3 is made up of 14 amino acids. Trimming removed 6 bases at V and 5 bases at J, with 16 bases between. From germline, CDR1 is MNHEY and CDR2 SVGAGI. The CDR3 nucleotides read TGTGCCAGCAGAATTGCGGGGAAGGGGACTGAAGCTTTCTTT. Protein product: CASRIAGKGTEAFF.

This clone was seen a single time. The rearrangement links TRBV7-2 to TRBJ2-1, with TRBD2 matching over 10 bases. Germline assignment: CDR1 SGHTA and CDR2 FQGNSA. The CDR3 length is 15 residues. V was pared by 6 bases and J by 6 bases, with 8 bases of the junction left unmatched. The CDR3: CASRFSGGTGNEQFF. In DNA, the CDR3 is TGTGCCAGCAGGTTTAGCGGGGGGACCGGCAATGAGCAGTTCTTC.

J is TRBJ2-1 and V is TRBV11-2; D tentatively reads TRBD1 or TRBD2 (5 bases each). This CDR3 is built from 13 residues. Trimming removed 2 bases at V and 12 bases at J, with 14 bases between. Germline CDR1 reads SGHAT; CDR2 reads FQNNGV. The CDR3 DNA reads TGTGCCAGCAGCTTAACGAGGGACCAGGGGCAGTTCTTC. Amino acids: CASSLTRDQGQFF.

The chain couples TRBV4-1 to TRBJ2-3; a weak D match, TRBD1 (5 bases). Germline assignment: CDR1 MGHRA and CDR2 YSYEKL. V dropped 0 bases and J dropped 7 bases, with 8 bases sitting between them. This CDR3 contains 13 residues. CDR3 DNA: TGCGCCAGCAGCCAAGACAGGGAAAATACGCAGTATTTT. This encodes CASSQDRENTQYF.

This chain connects TRBV2 to TRBJ2-4; D unresolved. Germline V gene data show CDR1 as SNHLY and CDR2 as FYNNEI. V lost 6 bases, J lost 7 bases, and 13 bases lay in between. CDR3 size: 13 residues. This CDR3 reads CASRTLMRNIQYF. The CDR3, as DNA: TGTGCCAGCAGGACTCTAATGAGGAACATTCAGTACTTC.

This clone was detected a few times. The rearrangement links TRBV6-5 to TRBJ2-7; D gene uncertain. The CDR3 spans 14 residues. V dropped 2 bases and J dropped 2 bases, with 10 bases sitting between them. Germline loops: CDR1 MNHEY, CDR2 SVGAGI. In nucleotides, the CDR3 is TGTGCCAGCAGTTACCGGGCCCCTACCTACGAGCAGTACTTC. This translates into CASSYRAPTYEQYF.

The chain links TRBV3-1 (or the pseudogene TRBV3-2) to TRBJ2-7; 9 bases align to TRBD2. Germline lookup yields CDR1 LGHDT and CDR2 YNNKEL (reference sequence). The CDR3 is 14 amino acids. The V gene end was trimmed by 1 base and the J gene end by 7 bases; junction bases not matched to a gene: 5. CDR3 sequence (DNA): TGTGCCAGCAGCCAAGCCGGTACTAGCGGGGAGCAGTACTTC. This sequence encodes CASSQAGTSGEQYF.

This chain joins TRBV5-8 and TRBJ2-1; 10 bases map to TRBD2. Germline V gene lookup returns CDR1 SGHTS and CDR2 YDEGEE. The CDR3 is 17 amino acids. The V gene end was trimmed by 0 bases and the J gene end by 8 bases; junction bases not matched to a gene: 11. CDR3 sequence: CASSLEVLAGVTHEQFF. The CDR3 DNA reads as TGTGCCAGCAGCTTGGAGGTTCTAGCGGGAGTTACCCATGAGCAGTTCTTC.

A few counts support this clone. V and J are TRBV4-2 and TRBJ2-7; 8 bases line up with TRBD2. Per the germline V gene, CDR1 is LGHNA and CDR2 is YNFKEQ. There are 18 residues in the CDR3. Trimming took 3 bases from V and 1 from J; bases not matched to a gene: 14. Here the CDR3 DNA reads TGTGCCAGCAGCCAGCGTCAGGGTGAGCGGGGGTCATCCTACGAGCAGTACTTC. This translates into CASSQRQGERGSSYEQYF.